The rows below give T cell receptor beta chains drawn from one sample of a study of cytomegalovirus exposure and HLA in healthy donors. The protocol was immunoSEQ multiplex PCR, while the TCRdb copy is restricted to in-frame clones and leaves out a portion. In the table there are just over 80,000 clones, over 70% of which are singletons. Sequencing used PBMCs. The receptors come from a man in his late teens or twenties in good health and CMV-seropositive. CDR3s include the opening cysteine and the closing phenylalanine or tryptophan. D genes are given only for firm matches. Expanded clones get a size class; other rows say once, few or many, or leave the size out.

TRBJ2-7 | TRBD1 | - | TRBV2 | TGTGCTCTCTACTCCGACAGGGGTAACGAGCAGTACTTC | CALYSDRGNEQYF
TRBJ2-1 | TRBD2 | once | TRBV14 | TGTGCCAGCAGCCAATTTCGTGGAAGCGGGAGAGATGAGCAGTTCTTC | CASSQFRGSGRDEQFF
TRBJ2-7 | TRBD2 | - | TRBV4-1 | TGCGCCAGCAGCCAGGGACTAGCGGAAATCTACGAGCAGTACTTC | CASSQGLAEIYEQYF
TRBJ2-7 | - | - | TRBV9 | TGTGCCAGCAGCCCATTAGTGAGCTCCTACGAGCAGTACTTC | CASSPLVSSYEQYF
TRBJ2-1 | TRBD2 | - | TRBV6-6 | TGTGCCAGCAGTTACTTAGGGGAGCGGGGCAATGAGCAGTTCTTC | CASSYLGERGNEQFF
TRBJ1-1 | - | - | TRBV28 | TGTGCCAGCAGCCTACCGAACCCGGGTTCAGCTTTCTTT | CASSLPNPGSAFF
TRBJ2-7 | TRBD2 | - | TRBV14 | TGTGCCAGCAGCCCCCTAACTAGCGGGAGGGCCACCTACGAGCAGTACTTC | CASSPLTSGRATYEQYF
TRBJ1-5 | - | - | TRBV2 | TGTGCCACCTCCGAGGTGTTCGATAATCAGCCCCAGCATTTT | CATSEVFDNQPQHF
TRBJ1-2 | - | once | TRBV11-3 | TGTGCCAGCGAAAACAGTTTCTCGAACTATGGCTACACCTTC | CASENSFSNYGYTF
TRBJ2-7 | - | - | TRBV4-2 | TGTGCCAGCAGCCAAGAGGAGGGAAGCTACGAGCAGTACTTC | CASSQEEGSYEQYF
TRBJ2-7 | - | once | TRBV9 | TGTGCCAGCAGCGCCCAGGGGGGACTGGGCTACGAGCAGTACTTC | CASSAQGGLGYEQYF
TRBJ2-7 | - | - | TRBV28 | TGTGCCAGCAAGACGGGGGCAGGGGGCTACGAGCAGTACTTC | CASKTGAGGYEQYF
TRBJ1-1 | - | few | TRBV5-1 | TGCGCCAGCAGGGACGGGAGAAACACTGAAGCTTTCTTT | CASRDGRNTEAFF
TRBJ1-2 | - | - | TRBV5-1 | TGCGCCAGCAGCTTGGGCTGGGGCCAGGGGGGCTACACCTTC | CASSLGWGQGGYTF
TRBJ2-7 | - | - | TRBV6-1 | TGTGCCAGCAGTGAATCCCCAGGCCCCTACGAGCAGTACTTC | CASSESPGPYEQYF
TRBJ1-3 | - | few | TRBV6-1 | TGTGCCAGCAGTGAAGAGTTAACGGTTGGAAACACCATATATTTT | CASSEELTVGNTIYF
TRBJ1-5 | - | - | TRBV28 | TGTGCTGTGGGAGGCAATCAGCCCCAGCATTTT | CAVGGNQPQHF
TRBJ1-1 | - | once | TRBV11-2 | TGTGCCAGCAGCTTAGATGGTCAGTTCACTGAAGCTTTCTTT | CASSLDGQFTEAFF
TRBJ2-7 | - | - | TRBV5-5 | TGTGCCAGCGCGAGCGGACCCTACGAGCAGTACTTC | CASASGPYEQYF
TRBJ2-3 | - | - | TRBV5-1 | TGCGCCAGCAGCGACGTAGGGGCAGATACGCAGTATTTT | CASSDVGADTQYF
TRBJ2-5 | - | - | TRBV29-1 | TGCAGCGTTGGAGGAGGGGGGGGAGAGACCCAGTACTTC | CSVGGGGGETQYF
TRBJ1-1 | TRBD1 | - | TRBV28 | TGTGCCAGCACATTGCCGGGACAGGCGGCTTTCTTT | CASTLPGQAAFF
TRBJ1-1 | TRBD1 | few | TRBV5-6 | TGTGCCAGCAGCCGCACGCCGGACAGGGAAATGGGTAGAGCTTTCTTT | CASSRTPDREMGRAFF
TRBJ2-2 | - | - | TRBV18 | TGTGCCAGCTCACCGAGCAGGGCGAACGGGGAGCTGTTTTTT | CASSPSRANGELFF
TRBJ1-4 | TRBD1 | - | TRBV10-3 | TGTGCCATCAGTCGGACAGGGGGCTCCGGTGAAAAACTGTTTTTT | CAISRTGGSGEKLFF
TRBJ1-1 | - | - | TRBV7-3 | TGTGCCAGCAGCTTAACAGGGGACACTGAAGCTTTCTTT | CASSLTGDTEAFF
TRBJ2-5 | TRBD1 | - | TRBV28 | TGTGCCAGCAGTTTTCCCGACAGGGCGCAAGAGACCCAGTACTTC | CASSFPDRAQETQYF
TRBJ1-5 | - | - | TRBV5-1 | TGCGCCAGCAGCTCAGGGGATTCTAGCAATCAGCCCCAGCATTTT | CASSSGDSSNQPQHF
TRBJ2-7 | TRBD2 | - | TRBV28 | TGTGCCAGCAGTTCGGATAGCGGGAGTTACGAGCAGTACTTC | CASSSDSGSYEQYF
TRBJ2-3 | - | - | TRBV11-2 | TGTGCCAGCAGCTTCGCTGCGAGGGTTGGTTCGGATACGCAGTATTTT | CASSFAARVGSDTQYF
TRBJ2-7 | - | - | TRBV6-5 | TGTGCCAGCAGACTAGACTACGAGCAGTACTTC | CASRLDYEQYF
TRBJ2-4 | TRBD1 | - | TRBV20-1 | TGCAGTGCTAGGGGTAGGACAGGGCAGTACTTC | CSARGRTGQYF
TRBJ1-1 | - | - | TRBV18 | TGTGCCAGCTCACCAGGGGCGAACACTGAAGCTTTCTTT | CASSPGANTEAFF
TRBJ1-1 | - | - | TRBV6-5 | TGTGCCAGCAGTTCCTCGATCGGGTACACTGAAGCTTTCTTT | CASSSSIGYTEAFF
TRBJ2-1 | - | - | TRBV5-1 | TGCGCCTGCCGGAGGTCTATGGTAGGGAATGAGCAGTTCTTC | CACRRSMVGNEQFF
TRBJ2-5 | - | - | TRBV6-5 | TGTGCCAGCAGTACGACTAGAATGGGAGAGACCCAGTACTTC | CASSTTRMGETQYF
TRBJ1-5 | - | - | TRBV18 | TGTGCCAGCTCCCCTGGGAGGGGCCAGCAGCCCCAGCATTTT | CASSPGRGQQPQHF
TRBJ2-1 | TRBD2 | - | TRBV5-1 | TGCGCCAGCACCTCCCTAGCGGGAACCAATGAGCAGTTCTTC | CASTSLAGTNEQFF
TRBJ2-7 | TRBD2 | - | TRBV19 | TGTGCCAGTAGTATGTCTAGCGGGACCTACGAGCAGTACTTC | CASSMSSGTYEQYF
TRBJ1-4 | TRBD1 | - | TRBV7-6 | TGTGCCAGCAGCTTAGTTTCCGGGACAGGGGGTGAAAAACTGTTTTTT | CASSLVSGTGGEKLFF
TRBJ1-1 | - | - | TRBV5-1 | TGCGCCAGCAGCATGAACCCGGGACACTCCCCGAACACTGAAGCTTTCTTT | CASSMNPGHSPNTEAFF
TRBJ1-1 | - | - | TRBV5-4 | TGTGCCAGCAGCTACTTAGGGGGGAACACTGAAGCTTTCTTT | CASSYLGGNTEAFF
TRBJ1-1 | - | - | TRBV29-1 | TGCAGCGTGGAGGAGGGCCGGACTGAAGCTTTCTTT | CSVEEGRTEAFF
TRBJ2-1 | TRBD2 | once | TRBV9 | TGTGCCAGCAGCCCAGGACTAGCGCTTTACAATGAGCAGTTCTTC | CASSPGLALYNEQFF
TRBJ2-3 | - | few | TRBV2 | TGTGCCAGCTTGGAGTACACAGATACGCAGTATTTT | CASLEYTDTQYF
TRBJ1-2 | - | once | TRBV28 | TGTGCCAGCGGATCAGGGCTGGGCTACACCTTC | CASGSGLGYTF
TRBJ2-7 | - | - | TRBV29-1 | TGCAGCGTTGTAGGGCCAGGGATCAAGTACGAGCAGTACTTC | CSVVGPGIKYEQYF
TRBJ2-7 | TRBD2 | - | TRBV5-1 | TGCGCCAGCAGCGCTAGCGGGAGGGCCGGAGGCGAGCAGTACTTC | CASSASGRAGGEQYF
TRBJ2-7 | - | - | TRBV4-1 | TGCGCCAGCAGCCAACTACAGGGTTCCTACGAGCAGTACTTC | CASSQLQGSYEQYF
TRBJ2-5 | TRBD2 | - | TRBV5-4 | TGTGCCAGCAGCTTGGGACTAGCGGCCCAGGGGGCCCAGTACTTC | CASSLGLAAQGAQYF
TRBJ2-1 | TRBD2 | - | TRBV19 | TGTGCCAGTAGTATGGTAGCGGGAGCGGGAAATGAGCAGTTCTTC | CASSMVAGAGNEQFF
TRBJ2-1 | TRBD1 | - | TRBV6-1 | TGTGCCAGCAAGGGGGCAACCTACAATGAGCAGTTCTTC | CASKGATYNEQFF
TRBJ2-2 | TRBD2 | - | TRBV11-2 | TGTGCCAGCAGCTTTTCTCAAGCGGGGCTAGGGGGGGAGCTGTTTTTT | CASSFSQAGLGGELFF
TRBJ2-3 | - | - | TRBV11-2 | TGTGCCAGCAGCTTAACCCGCGGGGCGGAGTATTTT | CASSLTRGAEYF